This T cell receptor beta chain was captured by sequencing in a study of CD8 T cells in ankylosing spondylitis. This clonotype was seen many times. What it recognizes is unknown. Study conclusions and caveats: Blood of patients with ankylosing spondylitis appeared to be characterized by a TCR beta motif of about 8 highly homologous variants.

Each TCR beta library was made by quantitative 5'-RACE that incorporated molecular barcodes. TCRdb re-derived calls from the 5' RACE reads in MiXCR, one entry per CDR3 protein. The sample has 150,000 to 200,000 distinct CDR3 sequences; 18% are singletons. Sequenced sample: blood, either unsorted or a sorted T cell fraction (not recorded which). The TCR comes from a male donor with ankylosing spondylitis or in good health (not recorded which).

In DNA form, the CDR3 reads TGTGCCAGCAGCCACCAGGCAGATACGCAGTATTTT. It is translated as CASSHQADTQYF. The chain recombines TRBV11-2 with TRBJ2-3; D gene unclear. This CDR3 has 12 amino acids. CDR1 is SGHAT, CDR2 FQNNGV, per germline. Trimming pared 5 bases from V and 4 bases from J, leaving 7 bases between.